The clone carrying this TCR beta chain appeared a few times. The antigen is unknown. This CDR3 spans 13 amino acids. V gave up 5 bases and J gave up 7 bases, with 11 bases separating them. The germline V gene encodes CDR1 SEHNR and CDR2 FQNEAQ (reference sequence). The sample originates from a study of naive and memory T cell subsets. Overall study results and limits: RNA-based TCR counts may shift with T cell activation and differentiation. Naive repertoires, especially CD8, held a few larger clonotypes, possibly memory cells re-expressing CD45RA. Over 90% of naive TCR sequences appeared only once after error correction, unlike memory subsets. Naive and memory subsets had different power law exponents for TCR abundance.

The beta constant-region primer was an equimolar mix of two oligonucleotides covering TRBC1 and TRBC2. Four rounds of PCR amplified the ligated cDNA using nested alpha and beta constant-region primers plus SP2. TCRdb recomputed calls from the UMI-ligation and nested PCR reads with MiXCR, one row per CDR3 protein. The sample lists about 100,000 distinct CDR3 sequences; 14% were seen once. Cells stained for CD3, CD4, CD8, CD45RA, CD27 and viability were sorted into four CD45RA/CD27 subsets. The chain carries TRBV7-9 and TRBJ1-4, with unresolved D. The sequence derives from a human donor in good health. Sequences were obtained from naive CD8+ T cells from blood. This CDR3 is CASSPLLGEKLFF. Here the CDR3 DNA reads TGTGCCAGCAGCCCGCTGTTGGGTGAAAAACTGTTTTTT.